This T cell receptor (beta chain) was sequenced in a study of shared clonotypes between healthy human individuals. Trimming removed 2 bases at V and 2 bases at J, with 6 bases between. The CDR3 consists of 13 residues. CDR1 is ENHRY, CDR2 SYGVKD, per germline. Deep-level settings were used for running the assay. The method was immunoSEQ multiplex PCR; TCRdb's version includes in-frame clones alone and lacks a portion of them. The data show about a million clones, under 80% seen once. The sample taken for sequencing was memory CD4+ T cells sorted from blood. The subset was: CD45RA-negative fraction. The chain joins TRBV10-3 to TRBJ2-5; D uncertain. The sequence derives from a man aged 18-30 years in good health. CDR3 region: CAISEGPQETQYF. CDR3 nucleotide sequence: TGTGCCATCAGTGAGGGACCTCAAGAGACCCAGTACTTC.